This record looks at one TCR beta chain sequence and its context. Its antigen remains unidentified. This sample was included in a study of STAT5B mutations in CD4+ large granular lymphocyte leukemia. Findings and caveats of the study: 8/27 top patient clones versus 2/35 control clones were TRBV06-family.

J gave up 4 bases and V 4 bases, and 3 bases lay outside the gene matches. The CDR3 is 15 amino acids. Germline values: CDR1 LNHDA, CDR2 SQIVND (reference sequence). Repertoires were generated with immunoSEQ multiplex PCR, while TCRdb's copy carries only in-frame clones and drops some. This sample carries over 35,000 clones, approximately 85% of them seen once, and the ten largest clones take approximately 1.2%. The chain links TRBV19 to TRBJ1-4, with 10 bases matching TRBD1. The specimen sequenced was CD4+ T cells from blood buffy coats. This receptor was obtained from a human donor in good health. As DNA, the CDR3 is TGTGCCAGTAGTACGGGACAGGGGTATAATGAAAAACTGTTTTTT. Protein sequence: CASSTGQGYNEKLFF.